This T cell receptor (beta chain) is from a study of T cells after yellow fever vaccination. Study-wide context: Fractions low in cell number were prepared with SMART-Seq v4 Ultra Low Input.

As regards this clonotype: Its cognate antigen is unknown.

The CDR3 runs to 16 residues. V dropped 4 bases and J dropped 1 base, with 17 bases sitting between them. From germline, CDR1 is SGDLS and CDR2 YYNGEE. Whole-study findings and limits: The appearance of a small share of clonotypes in both CD4 and CD8 compartments was observed. The bulk population could contribute abundant contaminating clonotypes to FACS-sorted repertoires. Reappearance after the booster was observed for most primary-vaccination clones (roughly 97% CD4, over 75% CD8).

TCRdb re-derived calls from the 5' RACE reads in MiXCR, one entry per CDR3 protein. The sample shows roughly 300,000 distinct CDR3 sequences, about 7.8% of them seen only once. V usage is TRBV9 and J usage is TRBJ1-1; a weak D match, TRBD1 (6 bases). This TCR was sampled from a man aged 18 to 29 who received the YFV17D yellow fever vaccine. The sequenced sample was PBMCs, obtained about 49 days after the first yellow fever vaccination. The CDR3 protein is CASSHREDSSNTEAFF. The CDR3 nucleotides are TGTGCCAGCAGCCATAGAGAGGACAGCTCGAACACTGAAGCTTTCTTT.